This TCR beta chain was observed in a study of blood T cell repertoires in COVID-19. The overall study: Specimens from acute and convalescent COVID-19 originated in the United States, Italy and Spain. PBMCs, B-cell-depleted T cells, or T cells provided the cDNA or gDNA that made up the material.

In the authors' methods: The assay estimated nucleated cells by amplifying reference gene primers. Libraries were prepared by immunoSEQ multiplex PCR; TCRdb keeps only in-frame clonotypes and omits some of them. For V, J and clone size, that table is used; D and trimming come from the DNA. The sample includes about 54,000 clones, 87% of them seen just once. The sequence was collected from a man in his forties or fifties with active COVID-19. The material sequenced was peripheral blood.

DNA of the CDR3: TGTGCCAGCAGCTTAGGGCCTTTAAGCTCCTACGAGCAGTACTTC. It codes for CASSLGPLSSYEQYF. The rearrangement joins TRBV11-2 to TRBJ2-7; D ambiguous. The germline gives CDR1 SGHAT, CDR2 FQNNGV. The V end lost 1 base, the J end lost 0 bases, and 10 bases lay between the germline ends. The CDR3 has 15 amino acids.